The entry that follows covers one T cell receptor (beta chain) sequence. Trimming stripped 3 bases from V and 3 bases from J, with 12 bases between. This CDR3 comprises 14 residues. CDR1 and CDR2 (germline): SGHDT, YYEEEE. Treatment specified: oral pan-JAK inhibitor, 5-10 mg twice daily. The sample comes from a study of CD8+ T cells in alopecia areata. RNA was extracted and reverse transcribed into cDNA as the sequencing template. Repertoires were generated with immunoSEQ multiplex PCR, while TCRdb's copy carries only in-frame clones and drops some. The sample has hundreds of thousands of clones, roughly three fifths seen once.

The starting material was CD4+ T cells sorted from blood, obtained at roughly week 45, from a patient treated with tofacitinib. V and J are TRBV5-6 and TRBJ1-1; TRBD1 is a possible D gene (5 bases). The clonotype originates from a human donor with alopecia areata. CDR3 protein: CASSWEGLYTEAFF. CDR3 bases: TGTGCCAGCAGCTGGGAGGGGTTGTACACTGAAGCTTTCTTT.